Only one count was recorded for the clone carrying this TCR beta chain. As yet, its antigen is unknown. Other DNA sequences of this sample code for an identical CDR3. Terminally differentiated effector memory CD45RA+ cells were excluded from the naive CD8 cells, which were CD45RO-negative and positively selected for CCR7. This record belongs to a study of shared clonotypes between healthy human individuals. Germline V gene sequence: CDR1 SGDLS, CDR2 YYNGEE. Between the trimmed V and J ends, which lost 5 bases and 0 bases, there was a span of 5 bases. The CDR3 sequence is 13 residues long. Overall study results and limits: The expectation was that sequencing depth would affect clonotype sharing among donors. When compared with the clonotypes that were shared by all four sorted-subset donors, the non-shared clonotypes turned out to have lower generation probabilities. Represented diversity (both genetic and exposure-history) was limited by the small number of donors. Though the depth was large, rarefaction showed that sorted-subset sequencing was incomplete.

The repertoire was sequenced with immunoSEQ multiplex PCR; TCRdb's copy has only in-frame clones and lacks some. The sample consists of over 2,000,000 clones, over 85% of them appearing once. The clonotype comes from a man between 18 and 29 years old in good health. Some clones in this sample may be carry-over from other donors' samples. The sequenced sample consisted of naive CD8+ T cells from PBMCs. The chain recombines TRBV9 with TRBJ2-2; D is ambiguous. CDR3 loop: CASSGSNTGELFF. CDR3 nucleotides: TGTGCCAGCAGTGGGTCGAACACCGGGGAGCTGTTTTTT.